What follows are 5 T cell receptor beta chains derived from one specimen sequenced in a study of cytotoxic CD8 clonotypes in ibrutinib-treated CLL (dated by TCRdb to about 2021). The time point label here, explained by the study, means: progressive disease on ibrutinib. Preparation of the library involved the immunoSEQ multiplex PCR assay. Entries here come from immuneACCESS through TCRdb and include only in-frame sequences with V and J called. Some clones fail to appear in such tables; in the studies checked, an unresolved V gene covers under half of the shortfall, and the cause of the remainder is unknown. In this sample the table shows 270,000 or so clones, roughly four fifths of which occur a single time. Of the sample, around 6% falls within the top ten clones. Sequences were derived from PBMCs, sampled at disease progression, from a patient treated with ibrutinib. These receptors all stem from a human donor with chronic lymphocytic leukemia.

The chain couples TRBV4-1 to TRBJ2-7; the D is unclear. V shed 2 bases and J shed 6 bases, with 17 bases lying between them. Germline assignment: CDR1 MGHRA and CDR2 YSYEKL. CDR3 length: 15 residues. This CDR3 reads CASSQTLWNPREQYF. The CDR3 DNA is TGCGCCAGCAGCCAAACACTATGGAATCCGCGCGAGCAGTACTTC.

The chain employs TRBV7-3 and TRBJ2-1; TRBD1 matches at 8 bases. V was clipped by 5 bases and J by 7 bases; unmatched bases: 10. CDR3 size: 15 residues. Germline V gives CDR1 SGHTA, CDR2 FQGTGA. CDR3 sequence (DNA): TGTGCCAGCAGCCCAGGGGGCGGGTTTTGGAATGAGCAGTTCTTC. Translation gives CASSPGGGFWNEQFF.

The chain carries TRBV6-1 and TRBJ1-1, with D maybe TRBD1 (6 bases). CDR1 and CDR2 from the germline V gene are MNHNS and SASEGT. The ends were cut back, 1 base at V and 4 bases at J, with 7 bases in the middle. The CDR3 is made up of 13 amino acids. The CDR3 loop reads CASSEEGGTEAFF. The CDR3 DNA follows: TGTGCCAGCAGTGAAGAGGGGGGCACTGAAGCTTTCTTT.

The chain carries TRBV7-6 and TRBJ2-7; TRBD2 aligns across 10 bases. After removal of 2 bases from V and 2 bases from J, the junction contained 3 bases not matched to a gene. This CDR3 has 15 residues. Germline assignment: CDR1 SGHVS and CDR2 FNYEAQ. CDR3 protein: CASSLLAGATYEQYF. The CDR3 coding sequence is TGTGCCAGCAGCTTACTAGCGGGGGCAACCTACGAGCAGTACTTC.

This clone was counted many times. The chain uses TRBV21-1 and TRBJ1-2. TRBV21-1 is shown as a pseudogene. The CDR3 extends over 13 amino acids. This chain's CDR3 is CASSRTGFYGYTF. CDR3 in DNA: TGTGCCAGCAGCAGGACCGGATTTTATGGCTACACCTTC.